The 21 T cell receptor beta chains in this list originate from one sample, sequenced in a study of T cell repertoires in MIS-A myocarditis. Profiling relied on immunoSEQ multiplex PCR, and the TCRdb table lists in-frame clones only, not all of them. The table has several thousand clones, approximately 72% seen once. The material sequenced was right inferior lung lobe tissue obtained at autopsy. The receptor source for this set is a man aged 18 to 29 with fulminant myocarditis from multisystem inflammatory syndrome in adults (MIS-A) after COVID-19.

The chain has TRBV6-5 and TRBJ1-1, with D perhaps TRBD1 (6 bases). The germline gives CDR1 MNHEY, CDR2 SVGAGI. The CDR3 extends over 13 amino acids. Trimming took off 5 bases at V and 5 bases at J, with 12 bases between the two ends. This CDR3 reads CASSPGARTEAFF. CDR3 in DNA: TGTGCCAGCAGTCCAGGGGCTCGGACTGAAGCTTTCTTT.

V is TRBV2 and J is TRBJ1-1; possibly TRBD1 for D (6 bases). The CDR3 totals 12 residues. V lost 11 bases, J lost 5 bases, and 15 bases lay in between. Per germline, CDR1 SNHLY and CDR2 FYNNEI. The CDR3 loop reads CAVGGGETEAFF. CDR3 bases: TGTGCCGTCGGAGGGGGGGAAACTGAAGCTTTCTTT.

The chain joins TRBV7-3 to TRBJ2-6; 7 bases agree with TRBD1. Unmatched junction bases numbered 10, after V lost 5 bases and J lost 0 bases. Per germline, CDR1 SGHTA and CDR2 FQGTGA. The CDR3 runs 18 residues. CDR3 sequence (DNA): TGTGCCAGCAGCCGTACCGGGACAGCCAACTCTGGGGCCAACGTCCTGACTTTC. It encodes CASSRTGTANSGANVLTF.

V gene TRBV29-1 combines with J gene TRBJ2-5, with D possibly TRBD1 on 5 matching bases. The ends were cut back, 6 bases at V and 5 bases at J, with 16 bases in the middle. The CDR3 is made up of 13 amino acids. The germline CDR1 and CDR2 sequences are SQVTM and ANQGSEA. CDR3 bases: TGCAGCGTCACATGGACATCCGGCGAGACCCAGTACTTC. Its translation is CSVTWTSGETQYF.

The rearrangement uses TRBV10-2 and TRBJ1-1; possible D gene TRBD1, 5 bases. The germline CDR1 and CDR2 sequences are WSHSY and SAAADI. Trimming took 6 bases from V and 3 from J, leaving 11 bases between them. This CDR3 is 13 amino acids long. CDR3 loop: CASRAGLYTEAFF. The CDR3 DNA reads as TGCGCCAGCAGGGCAGGGCTATACACTGAAGCTTTCTTT.

The CDR3 loop is CASTLTGTGGYTF. CDR3 coding DNA: TGTGCCAGCACCCTAACGGGGACAGGTGGCTACACCTTC. The chain joins TRBV12-3 or TRBV12-4 to TRBJ1-2, with 8 nucleotides matching TRBD1. V lost 7 bases and J lost 7; bases outside the gene matches: 8. The CDR3 totals 13 residues.

This clone appeared a single time. This chain uses TRBV3-1 (or the pseudogene TRBV3-2) with TRBJ1-6; D is perhaps TRBD1 (6 bases). Germline V gene data show CDR1 as LGHDT and CDR2 as YNNKEL (reference sequence). Trimming stripped 4 bases from V and 8 bases from J, with 12 bases between. The CDR3 is 14 amino acids. The CDR3 nucleotides read TGTGCCAGCAGCCCTGCCAGGGGAGATTCACCCCTCCACTTT. Protein: CASSPARGDSPLHF.

A single count supports this clone. The chain links TRBV6-5 to TRBJ2-7, with D possibly TRBD2 on 5 matching bases. Germline-derived CDR1 and CDR2 are MNHEY and SVGAGI. This CDR3 is built from 14 residues. V lost 11 bases to trimming and J lost 5 bases, with 22 bases between them. The CDR3 DNA reads as TGTGCCTGTCGTTGGGCGGGCCGAGGCGACGAGCAGTACTTC. Its translation is CACRWAGRGDEQYF.

This sequence joins TRBV28 and TRBJ1-4; D gene uncertain. CDR3 size: 16 residues. Looked up from germline, CDR1 is MDHEN and CDR2 is SYDVKM. V was cut by 2 bases and J by 4 bases, with 14 bases left in between. CDR3 nucleotide sequence: TGTGCCAGCAGTTTAACCAGTATTGGGATTAATGAAAAACTGTTTTTT. Protein sequence: CASSLTSIGINEKLFF.

In this sample, this clone is medium-sized (0.01 to 0.1%). The chain recombines TRBV28 with TRBJ1-1; TRBD1 matches 7 bases. The germline CDR1 and CDR2 sequences are MDHEN and SYDVKM. CDR3 length: 15 residues. V was clipped by 3 bases and J by 3 bases; unmatched bases: 7. This CDR3 reads CASSFGTERDTEAFF. The CDR3 DNA sequence: TGTGCCAGCAGTTTCGGGACAGAGAGAGACACTGAAGCTTTCTTT.

The chain is built from TRBV28 and TRBJ2-5; 8 bases are shared with TRBD2. This CDR3 contains 22 residues. Germline V gives CDR1 MDHEN, CDR2 SYDVKM. V shed 6 bases, J shed 2 bases, and the junction held 29 bases outside the gene matches. The CDR3 DNA is TGTGCCAGCAGACCCGACCGGGGGGGGGTAGTCAGCACCCGGCAGGGGCAAGAGACCCAGTACTTC. Its protein is CASRPDRGGVVSTRQGQETQYF.

The chain combines TRBV5-4 with TRBJ1-3; 7 bases map to TRBD1. The CDR3 consists of 15 residues. V trimming: 4 bases; J trimming: 0 bases; junction bases outside the gene matches: 4. The germline gives CDR1 SGHNT, CDR2 YYREEE (reference sequence). DNA for the CDR3: TGTGCCAGCAGCGAAGGGACAGCCTCTGGAAACACCATATATTTT. It translates to CASSEGTASGNTIYF.

V and J are TRBV18 and TRBJ1-6; D perhaps matches TRBD1 (5 bases). Germline CDR1 reads KGHSH; CDR2 reads LQKENI. V shed 6 bases and J shed 14 bases, with 23 bases lying between them. This CDR3 has 15 amino acids. CDR3 DNA sequence: TGTGCCAGCTCCGGCTCGGGGACGGCCCCAGTTTCCCTCCACTTT. It encodes CASSGSGTAPVSLHF. Combining the CDR3 with reference TRBV18 and TRBJ1-6 gives the whole variable domain NAGVMQNPRHLVRRRGQEARLRCSPMKGHSHVYWYRQLPEEGLKFMVYLQKENIIDESGMPKERFSAEFPKEGPSILRIQQVVRGDSAAYFCASSGSGTAPVSLHFGNGTRLTVT.

The chain combines TRBV19 with TRBJ2-7; the D is unclear. The V gene's germline CDR1 is LNHDA and CDR2 SQIVND (reference sequence). The CDR3 runs to 14 residues. V shed 3 bases and J shed 5 bases, with 14 bases lying between them. CDR3 sequence (DNA): TGTGCCAGTAGTATGGCTCCGATAGGCCACGAGCAGTACTTC. Its protein is CASSMAPIGHEQYF.

V is TRBV3-1 (or the pseudogene TRBV3-2) and J is TRBJ1-2; no clear D. Trimming cost V 0 bases and J 4 bases, with 9 bases left between them. The CDR3 runs to 14 residues. The germline gives CDR1 LGHDT, CDR2 YNNKEL (reference sequence). This CDR3 reads CASSQDNGPYGYTF. The CDR3 DNA reads TGTGCCAGCAGCCAAGATAACGGTCCCTATGGCTACACCTTC.

This chain uses TRBV3-1 (or the pseudogene TRBV3-2) with TRBJ2-7; D assignment may be TRBD1 or TRBD2 (7 bases each). The CDR3 runs to 16 residues. Germline-derived CDR1 and CDR2 are LGHDT and YNNKEL (reference sequence). The ends were cut back, 1 base at V and 2 bases at J, with 15 bases in the middle. This CDR3 reads CASSQGPGGGAYEQYF. For the CDR3, the DNA is TGTGCCAGCAGCCAAGGCCCAGGGGGGGGCGCCTACGAGCAGTACTTC.

J is TRBJ2-1 and V is TRBV29-1; unclear D gene. CDR3 length: 13 amino acids. V lost 3 bases and J 3 bases, leaving 9 bases between the germline ends. CDR1 and CDR2 from the germline V gene are SQVTM and ANQGSEA. The CDR3 region is CSVEGTYYNEQFF. The DNA of the CDR3 is TGCAGCGTTGAGGGCACCTACTACAATGAGCAGTTCTTC.

V usage is TRBV27 and J usage is TRBJ1-4; D ambiguous. CDR1 is MNHEY and CDR2 is SMNVEV in the germline V gene (reference sequence). Trimming cost V 2 bases and J 0 bases, with 16 bases left between them. CDR3 length: 18 residues. For the CDR3, the DNA is TGTGCCAGCAGTTTAGATCCTGTACCCCCTGCAACTAATGAAAAACTGTTTTTT. It codes for CASSLDPVPPATNEKLFF.

V and J are TRBV11-2 and TRBJ1-1; unclear D gene. Trimming stripped 1 base from V and 5 bases from J, with 11 bases between. The CDR3 totals 14 residues. Per germline, CDR1 SGHAT and CDR2 FQNNGV. In nucleotides, the CDR3 is TGTGCCAGCAGCTTAGGAGGCTGGAGGACTGAAGCTTTCTTT. This sequence encodes CASSLGGWRTEAFF.

This clone was observed a handful of times. This chain uses TRBV2 with TRBJ1-1; D is undetermined. The germline CDR1 and CDR2 sequences are SNHLY and FYNNEI. V lost 7 bases to trimming and J lost 4 bases, with 10 bases between them. This CDR3 has 12 residues. CDR3 coding DNA: TGTGCCAGCAATCGCGGAAGCACTGAAGCTTTCTTT. It is translated as CASNRGSTEAFF.

The rearrangement uses TRBV27 and TRBJ1-6; D call uncertain. This CDR3 has 15 residues. V shed 7 bases and J shed 12 bases, with 22 bases lying between them. Per the germline V gene, CDR1 is MNHEY and CDR2 is SMNVEV (reference sequence). CDR3 protein: CASTRWAPSFKPLHF. The CDR3 region has the DNA TGTGCCAGCACCCGCTGGGCTCCCAGTTTTAAACCCCTCCACTTT.